This record looks at one T cell receptor beta chain sequence and its context. This sample was included in a study of T cells after somatic rescue of genetic block. Sequencing was performed with immunoSEQ multiplex PCR; in TCRdb, only in-frame clones are kept and a portion is missing. Of more than 70,000 clones in the sample, 90% were seen once. CDR1 is SEHNR, CDR2 FQNEAQ, per germline (reference sequence). The CDR3 has 16 residues. After removal of 5 bases from V and 7 bases from J, the junction contained 8 bases not matched to a gene. This chain uses TRBV7-9 with TRBJ2-2, with 12 positions matching TRBD2. The sequenced material came from peripheral blood mononuclear cells (PBMCs). This TCR was recovered from a woman younger than 35. The CDR3 region is CASSPTSGRKGGELFF. The DNA of the CDR3 is TGTGCCAGCAGCCCTACTAGCGGGAGGAAGGGCGGGGAGCTGTTTTTT.